This T cell receptor (beta chain) emerged from a study of T cell responses to AZD1222 COVID-19 vaccine. Note on this clone: Its antigen is not identified.

Notes on the study in general: Baseline seropositivity characterized only six AZD1222 recipients.

The table came from immunoSEQ multiplex PCR; TCRdb's copy has only in-frame clones and leaves some out. Altogether 90,000 to 150,000 clones are present, about 90% being singletons, with the ten largest covering approximately 9.2%. In germline, CDR1 is SQVTM, CDR2 ANQGSEA. Trimming at V came to 6 bases and at J to 2 bases, leaving 10 bases not matched to a gene. The CDR3 contains 16 residues. The source of this sequence is an adult in good health. Sample: peripheral blood, taken on day 0 of AZD1222 vaccination. The rearrangement links TRBV29-1 to TRBJ1-3; 10 nucleotides agree with TRBD1. The CDR3 protein is CSVQPTGGTTGNTIYF. CDR3 nucleotide sequence: TGCAGCGTCCAGCCGACAGGGGGCACGACTGGAAACACCATATATTTT.